This T cell receptor beta chain was sequenced for a study of blood T cell repertoires in COVID-19. Overall study context: Acute and convalescent COVID-19 samples came from the United States, Italy and Spain. The cDNA or gDNA used as material had been derived from T cells, B-cell-depleted T cells, or PBMCs.

Under the authors' procedure: Counts of nucleated cells, estimated from reference gene primer amplification, were obtained. Measured with immunoSEQ multiplex PCR; TCRdb has only the in-frame clones, and not every one. D and trimming were read from the DNA, whereas the V and J calls and clone size are those reported in that table. This table has 350,000 to 450,000 clones, 85% appearing once. With 0 bases clipped from V and 9 bases from J, the junction kept 2 bases outside the gene matches. CDR3 length: 15 residues. CDR1 is MNHEY and CDR2 is SVGAGI in the germline V gene. The gene calls are TRBV6-5 and TRBJ1-6, with 10 nucleotides matching TRBD1. Material for sequencing was peripheral blood. This clonotype originated in a woman younger than 35 with acute or convalescent COVID-19. The DNA for the CDR3 is TGTGCCAGCAGTTACTCGCGGACAGGGGGTTCACCCCTCCACTTT. This codes for CASSYSRTGGSPLHF.